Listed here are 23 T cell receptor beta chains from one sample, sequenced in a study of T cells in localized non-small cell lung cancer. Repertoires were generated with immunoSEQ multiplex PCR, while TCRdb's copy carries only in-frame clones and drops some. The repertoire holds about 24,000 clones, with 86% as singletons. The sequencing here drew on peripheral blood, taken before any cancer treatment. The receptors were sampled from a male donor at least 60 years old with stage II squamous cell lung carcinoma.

The CDR3 loop is CASSLGQGLGEQYF. Written as DNA, the CDR3 is TGTGCCAGCAGCCTGGGACAGGGTTTAGGGGAGCAGTACTTC. The chain recombines TRBV5-4 with TRBJ2-7; TRBD1 aligns across 9 bases. In germline, CDR1 is SGHNT, CDR2 YYREEE (reference sequence). The trim removed 4 bases at V and 7 bases at J, leaving 9 bases unmatched. The CDR3 extends over 14 amino acids. The full variable domain, with the rest looked up from reference TRBV5-4 and TRBJ2-7, is ETGVTQSPTHLIKTRGQQVTLRCSSQSGHNTVSWYQQALGQGPQFIFQYYREEENGRGNFPPRFSGLQFPNYSSELNVNALELDDSALYLCASSLGQGLGEQYFGPGTRLTVT.

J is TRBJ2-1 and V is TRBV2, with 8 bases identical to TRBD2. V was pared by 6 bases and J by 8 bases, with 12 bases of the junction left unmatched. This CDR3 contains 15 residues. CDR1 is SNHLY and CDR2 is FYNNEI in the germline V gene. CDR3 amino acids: CASRREVAGSYEQFF. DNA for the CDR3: TGTGCCAGCAGGAGGGAGGTAGCGGGGAGCTATGAGCAGTTCTTC.

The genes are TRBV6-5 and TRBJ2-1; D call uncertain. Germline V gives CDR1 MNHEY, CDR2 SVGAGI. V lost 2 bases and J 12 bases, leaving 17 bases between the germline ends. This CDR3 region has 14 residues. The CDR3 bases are TGTGCCAGCAGTTACGGAGACTCACTATTTGGGCAGTTCTTC. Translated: CASSYGDSLFGQFF.

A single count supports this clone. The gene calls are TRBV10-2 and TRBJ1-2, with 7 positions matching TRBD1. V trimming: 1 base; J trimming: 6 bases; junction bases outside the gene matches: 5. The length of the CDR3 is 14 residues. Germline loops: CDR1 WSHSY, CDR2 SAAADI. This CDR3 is CASSELDRDHGYTF. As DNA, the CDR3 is TGCGCCAGCAGTGAGTTAGACAGGGATCATGGCTACACCTTC.

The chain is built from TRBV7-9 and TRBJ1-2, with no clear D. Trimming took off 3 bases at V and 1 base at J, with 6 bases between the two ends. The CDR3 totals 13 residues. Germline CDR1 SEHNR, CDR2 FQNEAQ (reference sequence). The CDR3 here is CASSFGSNYGYTF. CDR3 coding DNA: TGTGCCAGCAGCTTCGGGAGTAACTATGGCTACACCTTC.

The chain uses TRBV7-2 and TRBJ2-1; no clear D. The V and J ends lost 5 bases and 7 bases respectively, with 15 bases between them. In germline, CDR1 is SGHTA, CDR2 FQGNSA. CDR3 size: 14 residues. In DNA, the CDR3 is TGTGCCAGCAGCGTAGGGTCCGGCCAAAATGAGCAGTTCTTC. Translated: CASSVGSGQNEQFF.

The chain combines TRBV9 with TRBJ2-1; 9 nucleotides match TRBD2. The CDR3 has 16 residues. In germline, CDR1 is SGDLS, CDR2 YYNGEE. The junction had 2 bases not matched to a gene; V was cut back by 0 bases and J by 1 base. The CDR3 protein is CASSVASGASYNEQFF. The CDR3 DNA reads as TGTGCCAGCAGCGTAGCTAGCGGGGCTTCCTACAATGAGCAGTTCTTC.

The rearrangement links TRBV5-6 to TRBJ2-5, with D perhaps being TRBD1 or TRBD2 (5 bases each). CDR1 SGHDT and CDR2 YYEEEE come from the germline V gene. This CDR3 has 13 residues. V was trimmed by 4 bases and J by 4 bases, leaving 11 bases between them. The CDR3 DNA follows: TGTGCCAGCAGCCTAAATGGGGGAGAGACCCAGTACTTC. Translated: CASSLNGGETQYF.

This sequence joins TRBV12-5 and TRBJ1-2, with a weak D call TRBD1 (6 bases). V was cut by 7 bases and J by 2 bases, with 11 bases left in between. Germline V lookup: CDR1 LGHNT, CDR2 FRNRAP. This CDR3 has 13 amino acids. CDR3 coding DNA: TGTGCTAGTGAATGGGACACCAACTATGGCTACACCTTC. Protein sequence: CASEWDTNYGYTF. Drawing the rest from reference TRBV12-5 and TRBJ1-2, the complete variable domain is DARVTQTPRHKVTEMGQEVTMRCQPILGHNTVFWYRQTMMQGLELLAYFRNRAPLDDSGMPKDRFSAEMPDATLATLKIQPSEPRDSAVYFCASEWDTNYGYTFGSGTRLTVV.

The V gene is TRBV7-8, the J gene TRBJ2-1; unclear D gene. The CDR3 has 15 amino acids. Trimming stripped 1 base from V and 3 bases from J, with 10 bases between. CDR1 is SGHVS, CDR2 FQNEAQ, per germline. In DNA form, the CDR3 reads TGTGCCAGCAGCTTAGAGGGCACTTTCTACAATGAGCAGTTCTTC. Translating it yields CASSLEGTFYNEQFF.

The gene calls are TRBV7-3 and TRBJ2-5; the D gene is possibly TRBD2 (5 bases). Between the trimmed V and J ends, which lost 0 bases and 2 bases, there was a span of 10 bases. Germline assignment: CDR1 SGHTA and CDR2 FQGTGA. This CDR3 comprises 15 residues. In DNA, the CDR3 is TGTGCCAGCAGCTTAACGTCGCAGCGGCAAGAGACCCAGTACTTC. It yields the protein CASSLTSQRQETQYF.

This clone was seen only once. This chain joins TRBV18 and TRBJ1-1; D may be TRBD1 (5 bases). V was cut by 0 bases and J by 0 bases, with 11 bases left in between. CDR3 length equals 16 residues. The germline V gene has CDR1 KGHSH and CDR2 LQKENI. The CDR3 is CASSPPGGTMNTEAFF. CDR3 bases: TGTGCCAGCTCACCACCGGGGGGTACCATGAACACTGAAGCTTTCTTT.

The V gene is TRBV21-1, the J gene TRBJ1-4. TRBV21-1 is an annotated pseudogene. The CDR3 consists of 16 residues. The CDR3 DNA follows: TGTGCCAGCAGGGTTGAGGATTGGTCAACTAATGAAAAACTGTTTTTT. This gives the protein CASRVEDWSTNEKLFF.

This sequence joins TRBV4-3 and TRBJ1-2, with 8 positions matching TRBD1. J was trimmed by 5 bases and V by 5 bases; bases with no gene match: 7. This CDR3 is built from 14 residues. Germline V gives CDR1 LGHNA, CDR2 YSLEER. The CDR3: CASSSDRGHYGYTF. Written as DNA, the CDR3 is TGCGCCAGCAGCAGCGACAGGGGCCATTATGGCTACACCTTC.

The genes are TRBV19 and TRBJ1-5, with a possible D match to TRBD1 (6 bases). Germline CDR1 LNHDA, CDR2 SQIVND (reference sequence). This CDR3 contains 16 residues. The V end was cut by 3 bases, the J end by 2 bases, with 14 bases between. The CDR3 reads CASSISQAGGNQPQHF. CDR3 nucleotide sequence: TGTGCCAGTAGTATTTCCCAGGCAGGGGGCAATCAGCCCCAGCATTTT.

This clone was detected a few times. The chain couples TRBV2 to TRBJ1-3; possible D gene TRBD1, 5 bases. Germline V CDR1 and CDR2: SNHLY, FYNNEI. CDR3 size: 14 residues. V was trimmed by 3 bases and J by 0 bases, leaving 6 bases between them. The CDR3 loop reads CASSDGGSGNTIYF. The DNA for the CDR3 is TGTGCCAGCAGTGACGGGGGCTCTGGAAACACCATATATTTT.

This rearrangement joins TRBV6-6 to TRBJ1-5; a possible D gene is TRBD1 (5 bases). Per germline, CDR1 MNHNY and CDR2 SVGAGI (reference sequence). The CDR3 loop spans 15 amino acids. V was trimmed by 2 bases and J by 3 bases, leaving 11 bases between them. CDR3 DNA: TGTGCCAGCAGTTACCCGGGACGAGACAATCAGCCCCAGCATTTT. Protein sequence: CASSYPGRDNQPQHF.

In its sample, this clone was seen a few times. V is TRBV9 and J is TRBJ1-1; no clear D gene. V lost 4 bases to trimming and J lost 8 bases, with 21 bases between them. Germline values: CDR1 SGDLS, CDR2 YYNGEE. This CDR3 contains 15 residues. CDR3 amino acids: CASSKTPGSFSEAFF. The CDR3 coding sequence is TGTGCCAGCAGCAAGACACCCGGGTCCTTTAGCGAAGCTTTCTTT.

The CDR3, as DNA: TGTGCCAGCTCACCAGGGGACACCTACGAGCAGTACTTC. Amino acids: CASSPGDTYEQYF. The rearrangement links TRBV18 to TRBJ2-7; D is possibly TRBD1 (6 bases). The CDR3 covers 13 residues. CDR1 is KGHSH and CDR2 is LQKENI in the germline V gene. Trimming took off 2 bases at V and 2 bases at J, with 7 bases between the two ends. The complete variable domain, with remaining parts taken from reference TRBV18 and TRBJ2-7, reads NAGVMQNPRHLVRRRGQEARLRCSPMKGHSHVYWYRQLPEEGLKFMVYLQKENIIDESGMPKERFSAEFPKEGPSILRIQQVVRGDSAAYFCASSPGDTYEQYFGPGTRLTVT.

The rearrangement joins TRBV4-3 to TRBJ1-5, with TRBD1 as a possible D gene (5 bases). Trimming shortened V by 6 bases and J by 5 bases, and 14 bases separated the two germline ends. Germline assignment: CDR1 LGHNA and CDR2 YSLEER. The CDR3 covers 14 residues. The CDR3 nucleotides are TGCGCCAGCAGTGGTATGGTGGGGGATCAGCCCCAGCATTTT. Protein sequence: CASSGMVGDQPQHF.

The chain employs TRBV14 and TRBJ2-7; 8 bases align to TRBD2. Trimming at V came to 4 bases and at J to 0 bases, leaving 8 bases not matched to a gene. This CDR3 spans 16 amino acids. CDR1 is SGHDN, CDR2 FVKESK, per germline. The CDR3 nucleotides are TGTGCCAGCAGCCCCCCCGGCGGGGGGTCCTCCTACGAGCAGTACTTC. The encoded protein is CASSPPGGGSSYEQYF.

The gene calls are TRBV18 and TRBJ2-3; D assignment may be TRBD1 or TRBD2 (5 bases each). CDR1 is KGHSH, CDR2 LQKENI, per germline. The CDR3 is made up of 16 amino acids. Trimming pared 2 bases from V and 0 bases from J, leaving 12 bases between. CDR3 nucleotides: TGTGCCAGCTCACCAGGGGGAAGTCCTAGCACAGATACGCAGTATTTT. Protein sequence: CASSPGGSPSTDTQYF.

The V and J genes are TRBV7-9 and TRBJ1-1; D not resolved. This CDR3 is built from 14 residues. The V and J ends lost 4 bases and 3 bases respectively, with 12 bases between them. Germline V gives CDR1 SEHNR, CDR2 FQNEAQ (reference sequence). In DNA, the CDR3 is TGTGCCAGCAGCTCAAATACCCCCGACACTGAAGCTTTCTTT. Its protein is CASSSNTPDTEAFF.